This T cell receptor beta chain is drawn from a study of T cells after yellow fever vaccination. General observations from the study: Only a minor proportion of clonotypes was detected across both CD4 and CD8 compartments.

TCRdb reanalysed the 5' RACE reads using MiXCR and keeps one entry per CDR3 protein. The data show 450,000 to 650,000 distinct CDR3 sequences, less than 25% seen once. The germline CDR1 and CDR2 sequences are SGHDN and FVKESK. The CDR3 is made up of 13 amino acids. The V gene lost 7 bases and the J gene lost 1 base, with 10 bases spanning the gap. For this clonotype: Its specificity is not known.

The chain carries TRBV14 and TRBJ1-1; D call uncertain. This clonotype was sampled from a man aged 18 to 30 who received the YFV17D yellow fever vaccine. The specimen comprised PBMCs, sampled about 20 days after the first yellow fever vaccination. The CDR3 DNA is TGTGCCAGCACCTTAACCCAGAACACTGAAGCTTTCTTT. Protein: CASTLTQNTEAFF.